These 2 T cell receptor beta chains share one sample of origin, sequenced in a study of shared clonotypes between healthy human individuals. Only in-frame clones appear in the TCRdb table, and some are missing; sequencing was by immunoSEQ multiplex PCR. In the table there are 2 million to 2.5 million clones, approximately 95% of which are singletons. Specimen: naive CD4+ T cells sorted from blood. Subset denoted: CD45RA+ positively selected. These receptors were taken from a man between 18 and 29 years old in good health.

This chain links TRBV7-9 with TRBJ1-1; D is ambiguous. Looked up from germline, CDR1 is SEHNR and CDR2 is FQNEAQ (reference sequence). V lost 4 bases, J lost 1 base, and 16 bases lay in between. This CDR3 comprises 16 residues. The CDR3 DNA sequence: TGTGCCAGCAGCTCCCAAGGTGCGTTAGGGAACACTGAAGCTTTCTTT. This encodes CASSSQGALGNTEAFF. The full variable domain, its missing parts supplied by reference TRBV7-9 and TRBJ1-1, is DTGVSQNPRHKITKRGQNVTFRCDPISEHNRLYWYRQTLGQGPEFLTYFQNEAQLEKSRLLSDRFSAERPKGSFSTLEIQRTEQGDSAMYLCASSSQGALGNTEAFFGQGTRLTVV.

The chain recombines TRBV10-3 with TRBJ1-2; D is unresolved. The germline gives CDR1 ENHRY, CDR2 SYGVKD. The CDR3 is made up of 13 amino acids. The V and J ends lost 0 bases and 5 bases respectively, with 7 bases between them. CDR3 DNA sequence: TGTGCCATCAGTGAGTCGAATCTTTATGGCTACACCTTC. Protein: CAISESNLYGYTF.